One and the same sample provided the 20 T cell receptor beta chains below, sequenced in a study of blood T cell repertoires in COVID-19. Data came from immunoSEQ multiplex PCR; TCRdb stores just in-frame clones and leaves some out. The sample has under 300,000 clones; around 85% are singletons. Sequenced: peripheral blood. These receptors came from a woman aged 40 to 50 with active or convalescent COVID-19.

The genes are TRBV30 and TRBJ2-7; D may be TRBD2 (6 bases). The CDR3 sequence is 15 residues long. Trimming left V 0 bases short and J 4 bases short, with 16 bases between. Germline CDR1 GTSNPN, CDR2 SVGIG (reference sequence). The CDR3 region has the DNA TGTGCCTGGAGTGTAGGGGCTAGCGCTACTTACGAGCAGTACTTC. Protein: CAWSVGASATYEQYF.

J is TRBJ1-2 and V is TRBV9; D call uncertain. The CDR3 sequence is 14 residues long. CDR1 and CDR2 (germline): SGDLS, YYNGEE. Trimming pared 0 bases from V and 1 base from J, leaving 7 bases between. CDR3 DNA sequence: TGTGCCAGCAGCGTAGAGAGGGTTAACTATGGCTACACCTTC. Its translation is CASSVERVNYGYTF.

This clone was observed a single time. The chain employs TRBV6-2 or TRBV6-3 and TRBJ1-2; the D gene is possibly TRBD1 (5 bases). Germline V lookup: CDR1 MNHEY, CDR2 SVGEGT. Trimming took off 3 bases at V and 7 bases at J, with 12 bases between the two ends. The CDR3 has 13 residues. The CDR3 region is CASSYWQGSGYTF. CDR3 in DNA: TGTGCCAGCAGTTATTGGCAGGGAAGTGGCTACACCTTC.

This clone has only one observation. V and J are TRBV7-8 and TRBJ1-6, with 8 bases fitting TRBD1. Germline V gene data show CDR1 as SGHVS and CDR2 as FQNEAQ. Trimming removed 4 bases from V and 8 bases from J; junction bases left unmatched: 7. The CDR3 totals 15 residues. The chain's CDR3 is CASSSFQGADSPLHF. The CDR3 nucleotides read TGTGCCAGCAGCTCGTTCCAGGGGGCTGATTCACCCCTCCACTTT.

The chain combines TRBV5-1 with TRBJ1-5, with no clear D. Germline values: CDR1 SGHRS, CDR2 YFSETQ. V lost 2 bases, J lost 0 bases, and 9 bases lay in between. The CDR3 is 15 amino acids. The CDR3 reads CASSFGENSNQPQHF. The CDR3 nucleotides are TGCGCCAGCAGCTTTGGGGAGAATAGCAATCAGCCCCAGCATTTT.

V usage is TRBV29-1 and J usage is TRBJ1-2; D may be TRBD1 (6 bases). Trimming took 5 bases from V and 8 from J, leaving 15 bases between them. CDR1 is SQVTM and CDR2 is ANQGSEA in the germline V gene. CDR3 length: 12 amino acids. CDR3 coding DNA: TGCAGCGTTCAAATGTGGACAGACGGCTACACCTTC. Translated: CSVQMWTDGYTF.

This clone was detected a few times. The chain combines TRBV15 with TRBJ1-2; D not certain. Germline V CDR1 and CDR2: LNHNV, YYDKDF (reference sequence). CDR3 length equals 17 residues. Trimming removed 1 base from V and 1 base from J, with 16 bases in between. Here the CDR3 reads CATSRGATTAYNYGYTF. The CDR3 DNA sequence: TGTGCCACCAGCAGAGGGGCAACAACCGCCTATAACTATGGCTACACCTTC.

The chain combines TRBV24-1 with TRBJ2-3; TRBD2 is a possible D gene (5 bases). The CDR3 is made up of 17 amino acids. V lost 1 base to trimming and J lost 0 bases, with 13 bases between them. The germline CDR1 and CDR2 sequences are KGHDR and SFDVKD. CDR3 sequence: CATSDLGGAYSTDTQYF. DNA for the CDR3: TGTGCCACCAGTGATTTAGGAGGAGCATATAGCACAGATACGCAGTATTTT.

The chain carries TRBV3-1 (or the pseudogene TRBV3-2) and TRBJ2-2; TRBD1 matches 10 bases. V trimming: 5 bases; J trimming: 6 bases; junction bases outside the gene matches: 6. CDR3 length: 15 residues. Germline-derived CDR1 and CDR2 are LGHDT and YNNKEL (reference sequence). The DNA of the CDR3 is TGTGCCAGCAGCTCTGACAGGGGGCGGTCCGGGGAGCTGTTTTTT. This gives the protein CASSSDRGRSGELFF.

The chain joins TRBV30 to TRBJ1-2, with 9 bases matching TRBD1. The V gene's germline CDR1 is GTSNPN and CDR2 SVGIG (reference sequence). Trimming removed 4 bases from V and 8 bases from J; junction bases left unmatched: 8. The length of the CDR3 is 13 residues. CDR3: CAWTRGQGVGYTF. CDR3 coding DNA: TGTGCCTGGACCCGGGGACAGGGAGTGGGCTACACCTTC.

The chain carries TRBV20-1 and TRBJ2-7, with TRBD1 identical over 7 bases. The CDR3 extends over 16 amino acids. The ends lost 3 bases at V and 3 bases at J; junction bases unmatched: 14. Germline V lookup: CDR1 DFQATT, CDR2 SNEGSKA (reference sequence). CDR3 bases: TGCAGTGCTAGTCCGACAGGGTCGGGTCCTATCTACGAGCAGTACGTC. Translating it yields CSASPTGSGPIYEQYV.

V usage is TRBV11-3 and J usage is TRBJ2-1; 11 nucleotides line up with TRBD2. This CDR3 contains 16 residues. Looked up from germline, CDR1 is SGHNT and CDR2 is YENEEA. After removal of 2 bases from V and 9 bases from J, the junction contained 9 bases not matched to a gene. As DNA, the CDR3 is TGTGCCAGCAGCTTAAGCCTACTAGCGGGGGATGGTGAGCAGTTCTTC. Translation gives CASSLSLLAGDGEQFF.

The chain combines TRBV7-2 with TRBJ1-1; a weak D match, TRBD1 (5 bases). The CDR3 length is 16 residues. Germline values: CDR1 SGHTA, CDR2 FQGNSA. The V and J ends lost 2 bases and 2 bases respectively, with 15 bases between them. CDR3 sequence reads: CASSLSPAGGNTEAFF. In nucleotides, the CDR3 is TGTGCCAGCAGCTTAAGCCCAGCGGGGGGTAACACTGAAGCTTTCTTT. The full variable domain, completed using reference TRBV7-2 and TRBJ1-1, is GAGVSQSPSNKVTEKGKDVELRCDPISGHTALYWYRQSLGQGLEFLIYFQGNSAPDKSGLPSDRFSAERTGGSVSTLTIQRTQQEDSAVYLCASSLSPAGGNTEAFFGQGTRLTVV.

In its sample, this clone was seen a few times. This rearrangement joins TRBV14 to TRBJ1-6, with 7 bases lining up with TRBD1. The CDR3 extends over 14 amino acids. V was pared by 1 base and J by 10 bases, with 4 bases of the junction left unmatched. Germline V gene lookup returns CDR1 SGHDN and CDR2 FVKESK. DNA of the CDR3: TGTGCCAGCAGCCAAGTGACAGGGCAGTCACCCCTCCACTTT. This codes for CASSQVTGQSPLHF.

This rearrangement joins TRBV28 to TRBJ1-6; D perhaps matches TRBD1 (6 bases). The CDR3 totals 15 residues. Looked up from germline, CDR1 is MDHEN and CDR2 is SYDVKM. Between the trimmed V and J ends, which lost 7 bases and 0 bases, there was a span of 10 bases. CDR3 protein: CASKGVSSYNSPLHF. The CDR3 DNA follows: TGTGCCAGCAAGGGGGTAAGCTCCTATAATTCACCCCTCCACTTT.

This chain links TRBV27 with TRBJ1-1, with 7 bases lining up with TRBD1. CDR1 is MNHEY, CDR2 SMNVEV, per germline (reference sequence). The CDR3 consists of 14 residues. J was trimmed by 4 bases and V by 3 bases; bases with no gene match: 5. The CDR3 DNA is TGTGCCAGCAGTTTGAGACAGGGCGGCACTGAAGCTTTCTTT. Residues: CASSLRQGGTEAFF.

V gene TRBV5-5 combines with J gene TRBJ2-7, with TRBD1 matching 7 bases. The V segment lost 7 bases and the J segment 0 bases; nucleotides outside the gene matches: 10. The germline gives CDR1 SGHKS, CDR2 YYEKEE (reference sequence). This CDR3 contains 15 residues. Written as DNA, the CDR3 is TGTGCCAGCTGCCGTTCGTGGGACAGCTCCTACGAGCAGTACGTC. This translates into CASCRSWDSSYEQYV.

The genes are TRBV2 and TRBJ2-1; TRBD2 matches at 9 bases. Germline-derived CDR1 and CDR2 are SNHLY and FYNNEI. The CDR3 covers 15 residues. With V trimmed by 1 base and J by 5 bases, 3 bases remained unmatched. The CDR3 loop is CASSEGRGGHNEQFF. The CDR3 bases are TGTGCCAGCAGTGAAGGGCGGGGGGGCCACAATGAGCAGTTCTTC.

The chain carries TRBV11-2 and TRBJ2-3, with D perhaps TRBD2 (5 bases). With 3 bases removed from V and 3 bases from J, the gap between germline ends came to 7 bases. This CDR3 is built from 13 residues. Germline-derived CDR1 and CDR2 are SGHAT and FQNNGV. The CDR3 nucleotides read TGTGCCAGCAGCTTTAGCGAGACAGATACGCAGTATTTT. Translating it yields CASSFSETDTQYF.

V gene TRBV24-1 combines with J gene TRBJ1-4, with 10 bases matching TRBD1. This CDR3 comprises 17 residues. V lost 4 bases, J lost 7 bases, and 11 bases stayed unmatched. Germline lookup yields CDR1 KGHDR and CDR2 SFDVKD. The CDR3 spells CATSDTPTGGAGEKLFF. CDR3 DNA: TGTGCCACCAGTGACACTCCGACAGGGGGCGCGGGTGAAAAACTGTTTTTT.